This note documents a single T cell receptor beta chain sequence. The sample comes from a study of blood T cell repertoires in COVID-19. For the study at large: T cells, B-cell-depleted T cells, or PBMCs supplied cDNA or gDNA.

Profiling relied on immunoSEQ multiplex PCR, and the TCRdb table lists in-frame clones only, not all of them. The table records about 180,000 clones, about nine tenths of them present only once. CDR3 length equals 16 residues. CDR1 MGHDK and CDR2 SYGVNS come from the germline V gene. With V trimmed by 4 bases and J by 5 bases, 8 bases remained unmatched. This chain uses TRBV25-1 with TRBJ2-1, with 10 bases matching TRBD1. The sequence was collected from a man aged 18 to 29 who had recovered from COVID-19. The specimen was peripheral blood. CDR3 sequence reads: CASSALGDRGHNEQFF. CDR3 DNA sequence: TGTGCCAGCAGTGCCCTTGGGGACAGGGGTCACAATGAGCAGTTCTTC.